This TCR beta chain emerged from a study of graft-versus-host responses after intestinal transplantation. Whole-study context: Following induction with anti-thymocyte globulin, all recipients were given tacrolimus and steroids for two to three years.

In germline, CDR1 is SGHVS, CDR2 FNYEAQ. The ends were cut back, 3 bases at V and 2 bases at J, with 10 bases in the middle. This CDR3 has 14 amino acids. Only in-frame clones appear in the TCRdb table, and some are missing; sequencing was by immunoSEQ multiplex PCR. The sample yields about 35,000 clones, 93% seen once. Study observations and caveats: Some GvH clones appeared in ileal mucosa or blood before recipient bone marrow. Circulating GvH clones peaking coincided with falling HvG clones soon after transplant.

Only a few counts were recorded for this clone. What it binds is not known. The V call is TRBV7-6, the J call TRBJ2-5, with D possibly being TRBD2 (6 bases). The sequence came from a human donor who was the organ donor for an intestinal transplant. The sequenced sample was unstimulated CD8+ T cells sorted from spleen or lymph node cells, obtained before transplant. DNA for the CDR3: TGTGCCAGCAGCTTCCTAGCGACTCAAGAGACCCAGTACTTC. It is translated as CASSFLATQETQYF.